This T cell receptor (beta chain) was found in a study of a mutant IDH1 vaccine in newly diagnosed glioma. Background on the study: Most patients had received both radiotherapy and temozolomide, the prior options being radiotherapy, temozolomide, or both.

About this clone: Antigen: not known.

TCRdb's table, derived via immunoSEQ multiplex PCR, lists solely in-frame clones and lacks some. This sample carries roughly 34,000 clones, 75% to 95% of them seen once, and the ten largest clones take just over 5%. This CDR3 has 16 residues. Germline V gene sequence: CDR1 SGHRS, CDR2 YFSETQ. V lost 4 bases to trimming and J lost 1 base; unmatched junction nucleotides: 9. Time point specified: week 47, end of study. The content of each vaccine dose was 300 ug of mutant IDH1 20-mer peptide, and topical imiquimod accompanied it. Source: PBMCs, taken from a glioma patient whose treatment included an IDH1 peptide vaccine. The sequence derives from a woman between 35 and 50 years old with glioma. The V gene is TRBV5-1, the J gene TRBJ2-5; TRBD2 matches 8 bases. CDR3 in DNA: TGCGCCAGCAGCCGAAATAGCGGGGAGTCCCAAGAGACCCAGTACTTC. This codes for CASSRNSGESQETQYF.